This T cell receptor beta chain was obtained from a study of blood T cells in healthy people across ages. Study-wide points: Naive CD4+ cells and diversity were both higher in long-lived donors than in aged donors. Changes seen in expanded clonotypes were possibly confounded by donor CMV status left unknown.

Peripheral blood, roughly 9.3 milliliters per donor, was collected. Primed by a sample-barcoded 5' primer and a J-beta primer mix, a second PCR proceeded for 7 to 11 cycles. Each cDNA molecule was tagged by a template-switch adaptor with 12 random nucleotides. In TCRdb, the 5' RACE reads were re-called with MiXCR into one record per CDR3 protein. The data contain about a million distinct CDR3 sequences, just over 50% of them seen just once; the ten biggest clones take up 20% to 25%. As concerns this clonotype: Its cognate antigen is unknown.

V gave up 6 bases and J gave up 1 base; unmatched junction bases: 7. CDR3 length: 15 amino acids. The V and J genes are TRBV12-3 or TRBV12-4 and TRBJ2-5, with 8 bases matching TRBD2. This receptor was identified in a woman aged 55-70 years in good health. Source material: blood. In nucleotides, the CDR3 is TGTGCCAGCAGACGAGAGGGACTAGTCCAAGAGACCCAGTACTTC. This gives the protein CASRREGLVQETQYF.